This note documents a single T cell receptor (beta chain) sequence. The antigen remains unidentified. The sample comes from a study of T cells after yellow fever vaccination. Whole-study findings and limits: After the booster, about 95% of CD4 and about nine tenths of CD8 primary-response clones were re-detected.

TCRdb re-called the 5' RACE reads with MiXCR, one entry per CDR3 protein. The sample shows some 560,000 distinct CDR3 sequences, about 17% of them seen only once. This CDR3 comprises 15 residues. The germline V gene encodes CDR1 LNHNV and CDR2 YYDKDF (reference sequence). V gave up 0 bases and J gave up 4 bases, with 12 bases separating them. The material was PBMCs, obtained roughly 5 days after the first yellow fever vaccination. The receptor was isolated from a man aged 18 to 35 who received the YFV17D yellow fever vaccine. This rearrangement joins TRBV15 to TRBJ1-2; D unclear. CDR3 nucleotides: TGTGCCACCAGCAGAGATTCCGGCAGAATCTATGGCTACACCTTC. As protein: CATSRDSGRIYGYTF.